This TCR beta chain was observed in a study of neoadjuvant anti-PD-1 for oral cavity cancer. Study-level background: Patients without progression received a fourth nivolumab dose around day 43, then surgical resection on days 50-56. Findings of the study overall: Treg/Th17 ratio rose with pretreatment blood and fell with post-treatment tumor TCRbeta clonality. Non-responders to neoadjuvant nivolumab had significantly more clonal PBMC T cells than responders.

As regards this clone: Its antigen is undetermined.

Method: immunoSEQ multiplex PCR; TCRdb's copy keeps in-frame clones and lacks some. Here the sample spans around 65,000 clones, 86% being singletons. Noted time point: after neoadjuvant nivolumab, at surgical resection. There are 17 residues in the CDR3. V lost 2 bases and J lost 3; bases outside the gene matches: 9. Looked up from germline, CDR1 is MGHRA and CDR2 is YSYEKL. The clonotype comes from a person between 35 and 79 years old with oral cavity squamous cell carcinoma. The J gene is TRBJ2-7, the V gene TRBV4-1; 11 positions agree with TRBD2. Sequenced material: PBMCs, taken after nivolumab (anti-PD-1) treatment. CDR3 sequence: CASSQQDLAGGGYEQYF. In DNA, the CDR3 is TGCGCCAGCAGCCAACAAGACCTAGCGGGGGGTGGCTACGAGCAGTACTTC.